A selection of T cell receptor beta chains follows, all from one sample in a study of T cell responses to AZD1222 COVID-19 vaccine. Assay used: immunoSEQ multiplex PCR; TCRdb lists only in-frame clones, some missing. The sample has some 90,000 clones, 89% seen once. The sample consisted of peripheral blood, taken on day 0 of AZD1222 vaccination. The source of these receptors is an adult in good health. CDR3s include the opening cysteine and the closing phenylalanine or tryptophan. Each record gives: D gene, V gene, J gene, clone size, CDR3 protein, CDR3 DNA. D genes are given only for firm matches. Not all rows give a size; the values are once, few, many and, for expanded clones, a class.

d_call: -
v_call: TRBV13
j_call: TRBJ1-6
clone_size: -
cdr3_aa: CASSLDGNSPLHF
cdr3_nt: TGTGCCAGCAGCTTAGATGGGAATTCACCCCTCCACTTT

d_call: -
v_call: TRBV6-1
j_call: TRBJ2-1
clone_size: -
cdr3_aa: CASSDGQNKDEQFF
cdr3_nt: TGTGCCAGCAGTGACGGGCAGAACAAGGATGAGCAGTTCTTC

d_call: TRBD2
v_call: TRBV30
j_call: TRBJ2-1
clone_size: once
cdr3_aa: CAWETSGGNEQFF
cdr3_nt: TGTGCCTGGGAAACTAGCGGAGGCAATGAGCAGTTCTTC

d_call: -
v_call: TRBV7-7
j_call: TRBJ2-2
clone_size: -
cdr3_aa: CASSLGRRENTGELFF
cdr3_nt: TGTGCTAGCAGCTTAGGAAGACGGGAAAACACCGGGGAGCTGTTTTTT

d_call: TRBD2
v_call: TRBV6-1
j_call: TRBJ2-1
clone_size: few
cdr3_aa: CAGGEAGGPDEQFF
cdr3_nt: TGTGCCGGCGGTGAGGCGGGAGGGCCAGATGAGCAGTTCTTC

d_call: TRBD2
v_call: TRBV20-1
j_call: TRBJ2-3
clone_size: -
cdr3_aa: CSASATAAGGPDTQYF
cdr3_nt: TGCAGTGCTAGTGCCACCGCAGCGGGGGGCCCAGATACGCAGTATTTT

d_call: TRBD2
v_call: TRBV6-2/TRBV6-3
j_call: TRBJ2-1
clone_size: -
cdr3_aa: CASGLAGGNNEQFF
cdr3_nt: TGTGCCAGCGGCCTAGCGGGGGGGAACAATGAGCAGTTCTTC

d_call: TRBD2
v_call: TRBV3-1/TRBV3-2
j_call: TRBJ2-5
clone_size: -
cdr3_aa: CASSQPSGSRETQYF
cdr3_nt: TGTGCCAGCAGCCAACCTAGCGGGAGCCGAGAGACCCAGTACTTC

d_call: TRBD2
v_call: TRBV2
j_call: TRBJ2-5
clone_size: -
cdr3_aa: CASSESGGDVETQYF
cdr3_nt: TGTGCCAGCAGTGAATCTGGGGGGGATGTTGAGACCCAGTACTTC

d_call: TRBD1
v_call: TRBV3-1/TRBV3-2
j_call: TRBJ1-1
clone_size: -
cdr3_aa: CASSGPGGILTEAFF
cdr3_nt: TGTGCCAGCAGCGGACCAGGGGGCATTTTAACTGAAGCTTTCTTT

d_call: -
v_call: TRBV24-1
j_call: TRBJ1-5
clone_size: -
cdr3_aa: CATRYRRAPLYSNQPQHF
cdr3_nt: TGTGCCACCAGATACCGCCGGGCCCCACTTTATAGCAATCAGCCCCAGCATTTT

d_call: -
v_call: TRBV21-1
j_call: TRBJ1-3
clone_size: -
cdr3_aa: CASSNEDRYSGNTIYF
cdr3_nt: TGTGCCAGCAGCAATGAGGACCGATACTCTGGAAACACCATATATTTT

d_call: -
v_call: TRBV19
j_call: TRBJ1-2
clone_size: -
cdr3_aa: CASSIFRGWGYGYTF
cdr3_nt: TGTGCCAGTAGTATCTTCCGGGGTTGGGGATATGGCTACACCTTC

d_call: -
v_call: TRBV5-1
j_call: TRBJ2-5
clone_size: -
cdr3_aa: CASSLTAAGETQYF
cdr3_nt: TGCGCCAGCAGCTTGACGGCGGCTGGAGAGACCCAGTACTTC

d_call: TRBD1
v_call: TRBV27
j_call: TRBJ1-3
clone_size: -
cdr3_aa: CASSPQGAGNTIYF
cdr3_nt: TGTGCCAGCAGTCCGCAGGGGGCTGGAAACACCATATATTTT

d_call: -
v_call: TRBV2
j_call: TRBJ1-1
clone_size: -
cdr3_aa: CASSLTSQGNTEAFF
cdr3_nt: TGTGCCAGCAGTTTAACTTCACAGGGCAACACTGAAGCTTTCTTT

d_call: TRBD1
v_call: TRBV5-4
j_call: TRBJ2-2
clone_size: -
cdr3_aa: CASSLPQGAGSGELFF
cdr3_nt: TGTGCCAGCAGCTTGCCACAGGGGGCAGGATCCGGGGAGCTGTTTTTT

d_call: TRBD1
v_call: TRBV6-2/TRBV6-3
j_call: TRBJ1-5
clone_size: -
cdr3_aa: CASSPGGQGFQPQHF
cdr3_nt: TGTGCCAGCAGCCCCGGGGGACAGGGATTTCAGCCCCAGCATTTT

d_call: -
v_call: TRBV11-2
j_call: TRBJ1-6
clone_size: -
cdr3_aa: CASSSTWRPLSPLHF
cdr3_nt: TGTGCCAGCAGCTCGACCTGGAGACCGCTTTCACCCCTCCACTTT

d_call: -
v_call: TRBV6-2/TRBV6-3
j_call: TRBJ1-2
clone_size: -
cdr3_aa: CASSYDGNYGYTF
cdr3_nt: TGTGCCAGCAGTTACGACGGCAACTATGGCTACACCTTC

d_call: TRBD1
v_call: TRBV7-9
j_call: TRBJ1-1
clone_size: few
cdr3_aa: CASSSPGGVNTEAFF
cdr3_nt: TGTGCCAGCAGCTCCCCAGGGGGTGTGAACACTGAAGCTTTCTTT

d_call: -
v_call: TRBV5-1
j_call: TRBJ1-3
clone_size: -
cdr3_aa: CASSLVPLSGNTIYF
cdr3_nt: TGCGCCAGCAGCTTGGTCCCCCTCTCTGGAAACACCATATATTTT

d_call: TRBD1
v_call: TRBV28
j_call: TRBJ2-7
clone_size: -
cdr3_aa: CASSPGTGRDEQYF
cdr3_nt: TGTGCCAGCAGTCCCGGGACAGGGAGGGACGAGCAGTACTTC

d_call: TRBD1
v_call: TRBV30
j_call: TRBJ1-2
clone_size: -
cdr3_aa: CAWSVSGTAGYTF
cdr3_nt: TGTGCCTGGAGTGTAAGCGGGACAGCTGGCTACACCTTC

d_call: TRBD1
v_call: TRBV12-3/TRBV12-4
j_call: TRBJ2-7
clone_size: -
cdr3_aa: CASSLRDRGPPDF
cdr3_nt: TGTGCCAGCAGTCTCCGGGACAGGGGTCCCCCGGACTTC

d_call: -
v_call: TRBV6-1
j_call: TRBJ1-1
clone_size: -
cdr3_aa: CASSEIPGLGRGNTEAFF
cdr3_nt: TGTGCCAGCAGTGAAATTCCGGGCTTAGGGCGGGGGAACACTGAAGCTTTCTTT

d_call: TRBD1
v_call: TRBV5-6
j_call: TRBJ1-6
clone_size: -
cdr3_aa: CASSTLDRAHSPLHF
cdr3_nt: TGTGCCAGCAGCACCCTTGACAGGGCGCATTCACCCCTCCACTTT

d_call: -
v_call: TRBV30
j_call: TRBJ1-5
clone_size: -
cdr3_aa: CAWSVRVGGSNQPQHF
cdr3_nt: TGTGCCTGGAGTGTACGGGTAGGGGGGAGCAATCAGCCCCAGCATTTT

d_call: -
v_call: TRBV13
j_call: TRBJ1-2
clone_size: -
cdr3_aa: CASSFGHLYGYTF
cdr3_nt: TGTGCCAGCAGCTTCGGACACCTTTATGGCTACACCTTC

d_call: -
v_call: TRBV7-9
j_call: TRBJ1-4
clone_size: -
cdr3_aa: CASSLGQRGNEKLFF
cdr3_nt: TGTGCCAGCAGCTTAGGACAGAGGGGGAATGAAAAACTGTTTTTT

d_call: -
v_call: TRBV5-6
j_call: TRBJ1-2
clone_size: -
cdr3_aa: CASSIGGGYTF
cdr3_nt: TGTGCCAGCAGCATAGGGGGTGGCTACACCTTC

d_call: -
v_call: TRBV30
j_call: TRBJ1-1
clone_size: once
cdr3_aa: CARNRVDTEAFF
cdr3_nt: TGTGCCAGAAACAGGGTCGACACTGAAGCTTTCTTT

d_call: TRBD1
v_call: TRBV11-2
j_call: TRBJ2-3
clone_size: -
cdr3_aa: CASSLGTGGTSTDTQYF
cdr3_nt: TGTGCCAGCAGCTTGGGGACAGGGGGCACTAGCACAGATACGCAGTATTTT

d_call: -
v_call: TRBV14
j_call: TRBJ1-6
clone_size: -
cdr3_aa: CASSQDESAGTPPLHF
cdr3_nt: TGTGCCAGCAGCCAAGATGAAAGCGCGGGGACACCACCCCTCCACTTT

d_call: TRBD2
v_call: TRBV11-2
j_call: TRBJ2-1
clone_size: -
cdr3_aa: CASSPGLAGFNEQFF
cdr3_nt: TGTGCCAGCAGCCCGGGACTAGCCGGGTTCAATGAGCAGTTCTTC

d_call: -
v_call: TRBV3-1/TRBV3-2
j_call: TRBJ1-3
clone_size: -
cdr3_aa: CASSQDAGFGNTIYF
cdr3_nt: TGTGCCAGCAGCCAAGATGCGGGCTTTGGAAACACCATATATTTT

d_call: -
v_call: TRBV6-6
j_call: TRBJ1-5
clone_size: -
cdr3_aa: CASSPTNQPQHF
cdr3_nt: TGTGCCAGCAGTCCAACCAATCAGCCCCAGCATTTT

d_call: TRBD2
v_call: TRBV4-1
j_call: TRBJ2-1
clone_size: -
cdr3_aa: CASSARTSGGGDEQFF
cdr3_nt: TGCGCCAGCAGCGCCCGGACTAGCGGGGGAGGAGATGAGCAGTTCTTC

d_call: -
v_call: TRBV9
j_call: TRBJ2-1
clone_size: -
cdr3_aa: CASSVEGAEAYNEQFF
cdr3_nt: TGTGCCAGCAGCGTAGAGGGAGCGGAGGCCTACAATGAGCAGTTCTTC

d_call: -
v_call: TRBV7-9
j_call: TRBJ1-2
clone_size: -
cdr3_aa: CASSSGGGANPLNYGYTF
cdr3_nt: TGTGCCAGCAGCTCCGGTGGGGGAGCAAACCCGTTGAACTATGGCTACACCTTC

d_call: TRBD1
v_call: TRBV7-2
j_call: TRBJ1-2
clone_size: -
cdr3_aa: CASSSQGGPGYTF
cdr3_nt: TGTGCCAGCAGCTCCCAGGGGGGACCTGGCTACACCTTC

d_call: TRBD2
v_call: TRBV30
j_call: TRBJ2-4
clone_size: once
cdr3_aa: CAWSLAGGGNIQYF
cdr3_nt: TGTGCCTGGAGCTTAGCGGGGGGTGGGAACATTCAGTACTTC

d_call: -
v_call: TRBV27
j_call: TRBJ2-7
clone_size: few
cdr3_aa: CASKVEGYEQYF
cdr3_nt: TGTGCCAGCAAGGTTGAGGGGTACGAGCAGTACTTC

d_call: TRBD1
v_call: TRBV5-1
j_call: TRBJ1-2
clone_size: -
cdr3_aa: CASSYTDRGVLGYTF
cdr3_nt: TGCGCCAGCAGCTACACTGACAGGGGAGTTTTAGGATACACCTTC

d_call: -
v_call: TRBV4-2
j_call: TRBJ1-4
clone_size: -
cdr3_aa: CASSQADSSNEKLFF
cdr3_nt: TGTGCCAGCAGCCAAGCAGACAGTTCTAATGAAAAACTGTTTTTT

d_call: -
v_call: TRBV6-5
j_call: TRBJ1-3
clone_size: -
cdr3_aa: CASSYWAIPSGNTIYF
cdr3_nt: TGTGCCAGCAGTTATTGGGCTATTCCCTCTGGAAACACCATATATTTT